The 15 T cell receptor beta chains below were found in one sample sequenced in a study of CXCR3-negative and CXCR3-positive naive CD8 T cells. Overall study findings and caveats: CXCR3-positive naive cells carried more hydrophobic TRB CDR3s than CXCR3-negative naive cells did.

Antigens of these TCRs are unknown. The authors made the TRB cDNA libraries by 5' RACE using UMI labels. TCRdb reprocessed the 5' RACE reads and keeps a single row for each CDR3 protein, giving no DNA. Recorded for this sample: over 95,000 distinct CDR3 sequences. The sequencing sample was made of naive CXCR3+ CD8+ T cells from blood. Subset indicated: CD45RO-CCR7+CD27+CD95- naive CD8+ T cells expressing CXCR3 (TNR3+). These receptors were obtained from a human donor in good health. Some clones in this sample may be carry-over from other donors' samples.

The CDR3 sequence is CASSKTSGGLSDEQFF. The chain carries TRBV7-6 and TRBJ2-1; the D gene TCRdb calls, TRBD2, cannot be checked with no DNA. Germline V gene data show CDR1 as SGHVS and CDR2 as FNYEAQ. CDR3 size: 16 residues.

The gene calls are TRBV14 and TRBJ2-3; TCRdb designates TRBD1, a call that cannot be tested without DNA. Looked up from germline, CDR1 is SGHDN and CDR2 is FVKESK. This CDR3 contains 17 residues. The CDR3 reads CASSQDPTGMSTDTQYF.

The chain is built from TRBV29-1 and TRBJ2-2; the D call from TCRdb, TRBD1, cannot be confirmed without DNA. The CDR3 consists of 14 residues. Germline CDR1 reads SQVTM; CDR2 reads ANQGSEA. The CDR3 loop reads CSAEGTPNTGELFF.

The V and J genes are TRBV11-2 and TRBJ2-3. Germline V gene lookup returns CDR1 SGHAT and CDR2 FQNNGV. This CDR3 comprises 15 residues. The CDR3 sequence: CASSPDVVSTDTQYF.

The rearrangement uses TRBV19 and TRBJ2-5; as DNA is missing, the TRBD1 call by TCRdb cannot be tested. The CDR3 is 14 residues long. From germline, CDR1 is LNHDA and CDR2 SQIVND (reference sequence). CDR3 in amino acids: CASSWGTGEETQYF. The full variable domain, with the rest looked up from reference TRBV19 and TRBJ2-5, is DGGITQSPKYLFRKEGQNVTLSCEQNLNHDAMYWYRQDPGQGLRLIYYSQIVNDFQKGDIAEGYSVSREKKESFPLTVTSAQKNPTAFYLCASSWGTGEETQYFGPGTRLLVL.

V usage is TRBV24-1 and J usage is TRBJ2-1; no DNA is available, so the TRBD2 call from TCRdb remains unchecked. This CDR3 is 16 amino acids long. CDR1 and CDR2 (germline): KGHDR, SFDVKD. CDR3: CATSDLSGGQDNEQFF.

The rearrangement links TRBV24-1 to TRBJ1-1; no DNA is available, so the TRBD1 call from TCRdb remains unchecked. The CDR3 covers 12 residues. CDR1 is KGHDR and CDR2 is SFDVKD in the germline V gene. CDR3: CATRGPDTEAFF.

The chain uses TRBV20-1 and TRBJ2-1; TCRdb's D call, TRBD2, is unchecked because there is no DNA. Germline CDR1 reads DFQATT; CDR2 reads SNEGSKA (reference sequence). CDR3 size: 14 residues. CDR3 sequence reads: CSARGRATYNEQFF.

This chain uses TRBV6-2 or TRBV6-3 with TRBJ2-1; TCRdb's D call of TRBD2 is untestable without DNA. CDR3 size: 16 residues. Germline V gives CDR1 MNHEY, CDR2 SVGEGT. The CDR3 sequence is CASSQIAGASWDEQFF.

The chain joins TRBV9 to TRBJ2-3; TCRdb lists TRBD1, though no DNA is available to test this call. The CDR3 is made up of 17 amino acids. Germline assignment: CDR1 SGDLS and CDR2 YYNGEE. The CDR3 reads CASSVSRTGDPTDTQYF.

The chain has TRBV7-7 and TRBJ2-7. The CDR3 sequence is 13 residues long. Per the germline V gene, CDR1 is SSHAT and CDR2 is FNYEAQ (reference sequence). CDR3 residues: CASSWRHGYEQYF.

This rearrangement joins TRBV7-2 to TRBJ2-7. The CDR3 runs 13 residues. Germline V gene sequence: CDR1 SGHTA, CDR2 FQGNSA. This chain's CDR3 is CASSPHGSYEQYF.

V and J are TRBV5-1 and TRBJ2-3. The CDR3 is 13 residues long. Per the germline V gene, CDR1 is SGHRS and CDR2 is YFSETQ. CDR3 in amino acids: CASNTMITDTQYF.

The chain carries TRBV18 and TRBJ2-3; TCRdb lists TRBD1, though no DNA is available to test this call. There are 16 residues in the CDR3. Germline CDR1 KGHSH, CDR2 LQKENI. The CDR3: CASSPDRDSYKDTQYF.

CDR3: CASSLSQSTYEQYF. The chain joins TRBV27 to TRBJ2-7. This CDR3 has 14 amino acids. CDR1 is MNHEY and CDR2 is SMNVEV in the germline V gene (reference sequence).